The 18 T cell receptor beta chains below were found in one sample sequenced in a study of neurological immune-mediated disorders. From the 5' RACE reads, TCRdb called clonotypes with MiXCR, one entry per CDR3 protein. The table has around 79,000 distinct CDR3 sequences, roughly 13% seen once. The material sequenced was PBMCs. The origin of the receptors is a woman between 45 and 60 years old in good health.

The V and J genes are TRBV7-9 and TRBJ2-7; 8 bases align to TRBD2. V lost 1 base to trimming and J lost 4 bases; unmatched junction nucleotides: 6. Germline V gene lookup returns CDR1 SEHNR and CDR2 FQNEAQ (reference sequence). This CDR3 has 15 residues. The CDR3 reads CASSLGSSGLYEQYF. The DNA for the CDR3 is TGTGCCAGCAGCTTAGGCTCTAGCGGGTTGTACGAGCAGTACTTC.

This clonotype occurred many times. This chain joins TRBV20-1 and TRBJ2-7, with 9 bases lining up with TRBD2. J gave up 2 bases and V 7 bases, and 12 bases lay outside the gene matches. Germline CDR1 DFQATT, CDR2 SNEGSKA (reference sequence). The CDR3 length is 15 residues. The CDR3, as DNA: TGCAGTGAAGTGGCGGGAGGGCCCCTACCCTACGAGCAGTACTTC. Its protein is CSEVAGGPLPYEQYF.

In its sample, this clonotype was seen many times. The genes are TRBV5-1 and TRBJ2-3; 14 nucleotides agree with TRBD2. The CDR3 length is 17 residues. Germline V gives CDR1 SGHRS, CDR2 YFSETQ. Losses at the gene ends were 3 bases for V and 3 bases for J; bases not matched to a gene: 6. CDR3 coding DNA: TGCGCCAGCAGCTCCTCCGGACTAGCGGGAGGAACAGATACGCAGTATTTT. This sequence encodes CASSSSGLAGGTDTQYF.

In its sample, this clonotype was seen many times. The chain recombines TRBV20-1 with TRBJ1-2, with TRBD1 matching 7 bases. The length of the CDR3 is 12 residues. Germline V gene data show CDR1 as DFQATT and CDR2 as SNEGSKA (reference sequence). Trimming at V came to 5 bases and at J to 2 bases, leaving 2 bases not matched to a gene. CDR3: CSAWDSNYGYTF. CDR3 nucleotides: TGCAGTGCTTGGGACAGCAACTATGGCTACACCTTC.

A word on this clonotype: One base away lies a much larger clone, so this may be a sequencing read error. The genes are TRBV27 and TRBJ1-2; D unclear. This CDR3 region has 14 residues. CDR1 is MNHEY, CDR2 SMNVEV, per germline (reference sequence). CDR3 DNA: TGTGTCAGCCGCATGCGACGGGAAAACTATGGCTACACCTTC. The encoded protein is CVSRMRRENYGYTF.

This chain joins TRBV28 and TRBJ2-1, with D possibly being TRBD2 (8 bases). The CDR3 extends over 15 amino acids. Germline V lookup: CDR1 MDHEN, CDR2 SYDVKM. V was clipped by 6 bases and J by 7 bases, with 19 bases between them. CDR3 region: CASSRGGQTSNEQFF. The CDR3 DNA reads as TGTGCCAGCAGCCGGGGGGGACAGACTTCGAATGAGCAGTTCTTC.

There are many counts of this clonotype. The chain recombines TRBV5-1 with TRBJ2-1, with 8 bases that match TRBD1. The CDR3 extends over 13 amino acids. The trim removed 4 bases at V and 7 bases at J, leaving 4 bases unmatched. Germline V gene lookup returns CDR1 SGHRS and CDR2 YFSETQ. The CDR3 DNA is TGCGCCAGCAGCCGGACAGGGCGGAATGAGCAGTTCTTC. The encoded protein is CASSRTGRNEQFF. Filled out from reference TRBV5-1 and TRBJ2-1, the complete variable domain reads KAGVTQTPRYLIKTRGQQVTLSCSPISGHRSVSWYQQTPGQGLQFLFEYFSETQRNKGNFPGRFSGRQFSNSRSEMNVSTLELGDSALYLCASSRTGRNEQFFGPGTRLTVL.

This clonotype was observed a few times. The chain employs TRBV6-5 and TRBJ2-3, with 10 nucleotides matching TRBD1. The length of the CDR3 is 15 residues. Germline V gene lookup returns CDR1 MNHEY and CDR2 SVGAGI. V was pared by 6 bases and J by 0 bases, with 3 bases of the junction left unmatched. The CDR3, as DNA: TGTGCCAGCAGAGCGGACAGGGGGAGCACAGATACGCAGTATTTT. It specifies CASRADRGSTDTQYF.

Details on this clonotype: One end of the junction fails to match germline, which may point to a read error. J is TRBJ1-2 and V is TRBV28; TRBD1 is a possible D gene (5 bases). Germline V lookup: CDR1 MDHEN, CDR2 SYDVKM. The CDR3 spans 18 residues. The chain's CDR3 is CVSSLKGVNMLNNYGYTF. In DNA, the CDR3 is TGTGTCAGCAGTTTAAAAGGGGTGAATATGCTGAATAACTATGGATACACCTTC.

The CDR3 bases are TGTGCCAGCTCACCGCCGGGACAGGCCTCTGGAAACACCATATATTTT. Protein sequence: CASSPPGQASGNTIYF. V is TRBV18 and J is TRBJ1-3; 8 bases line up with TRBD1. CDR3 length: 16 residues. The trim removed 3 bases at V and 0 bases at J, leaving 4 bases unmatched. CDR1 and CDR2 from the germline V gene are KGHSH and LQKENI. Drawing the rest from reference TRBV18 and TRBJ1-3, the complete variable domain is NAGVMQNPRHLVRRRGQEARLRCSPMKGHSHVYWYRQLPEEGLKFMVYLQKENIIDESGMPKERFSAEFPKEGPSILRIQQVVRGDSAAYFCASSPPGQASGNTIYFGEGSWLTVV.

In its sample, this clonotype was seen many times. The chain carries TRBV24-1 and TRBJ2-5; 8 bases are shared with TRBD1. The germline V gene encodes CDR1 KGHDR and CDR2 SFDVKD. The CDR3 covers 15 residues. The trim removed 4 bases at V and 5 bases at J, leaving 8 bases unmatched. CDR3 in amino acids: CATSETRDRRETQYF. CDR3 in DNA: TGTGCCACCAGTGAAACTAGGGACAGGCGGGAGACCCAGTACTTC.

This clonotype appeared many times. This chain joins TRBV5-1 and TRBJ2-3, with TRBD2 matching 7 bases. Losses at the gene ends were 0 bases for V and 2 bases for J; bases not matched to a gene: 9. In germline, CDR1 is SGHRS, CDR2 YFSETQ. The CDR3 is 17 residues long. CDR3 in amino acids: CASSLASSGHSTDTQYF. CDR3 in DNA: TGCGCCAGCAGCTTGGCCTCTAGCGGCCATTCCACAGATACGCAGTATTTT.

This clonotype came up many times. The rearrangement joins TRBV7-2 to TRBJ2-3; a weak D match, TRBD2 (5 bases). Trimming removed 5 bases from V and 5 bases from J, with 17 bases in between. In germline, CDR1 is SGHTA, CDR2 FQGNSA. The CDR3 is 15 amino acids. CDR3 sequence (DNA): TGTGCCAGCAGCACACGAACTAGAACCGGAGATACGCAGTATTTT. It translates to CASSTRTRTGDTQYF.

A word on this clonotype: Possible read error: a much larger clone is one base away. V and J are TRBV7-3 and TRBJ2-7; D assignment may be TRBD1 or TRBD2 (5 bases each). V was cut by 5 bases and J by 2 bases, with 13 bases left in between. Germline V gene sequence: CDR1 SGHTA, CDR2 FQGTGA. The CDR3 has 14 residues. CDR3 protein: CASSLRDGAYEQYV. The DNA of the CDR3 is TGTGCCAGCAGCCTCCGGGACGGAGCCTACGAGCAGTACGTC.

The sample holds many counts of this clonotype. The genes are TRBV29-1 and TRBJ2-7, with D maybe TRBD2 (5 bases). Germline CDR1 reads SQVTM; CDR2 reads ANQGSEA. The CDR3 is 14 residues long. Trimming left V 4 bases short and J 5 bases short, with 18 bases between. The chain's CDR3 is CSVGRGGDMNEQYF. Here the CDR3 DNA reads TGCAGCGTTGGGCGCGGAGGCGATATGAACGAGCAGTACTTC.

This clonotype was seen repeatedly, ten times or more. V usage is TRBV20-1 and J usage is TRBJ2-3; TRBD1 or TRBD2 may be the D gene (6 bases each). This CDR3 has 14 amino acids. CDR1 and CDR2 (germline): DFQATT, SNEGSKA (reference sequence). Trimming removed 6 bases from V and 4 bases from J, with 17 bases in between. The CDR3, as DNA: TGCAGTGCCCGTCTCACAGGGACTTCAGATACGCAGTATTTT. Encoded protein: CSARLTGTSDTQYF.

This clonotype appeared many times. J is TRBJ1-1 and V is TRBV28; D not certain. The CDR3 runs to 13 residues. V lost 3 bases to trimming and J lost 4 bases, with 9 bases between them. CDR1 is MDHEN, CDR2 SYDVKM, per germline. The CDR3 DNA reads as TGTGCCAGCAGTTTTACGGATTCCACTGAAGCTTTCTTT. Translated: CASSFTDSTEAFF.

At least ten counts were recorded for this clonotype. V gene TRBV10-3 combines with J gene TRBJ1-1; tentatively, D is TRBD1 (6 bases). Trimming removed 9 bases at V and 0 bases at J, with 8 bases between. Per the germline V gene, CDR1 is ENHRY and CDR2 is SYGVKD. The length of the CDR3 is 12 residues. The chain's CDR3 is CAMKGVNTEAFF. The DNA for the CDR3 is TGTGCCATGAAGGGGGTGAACACTGAAGCTTTCTTT.